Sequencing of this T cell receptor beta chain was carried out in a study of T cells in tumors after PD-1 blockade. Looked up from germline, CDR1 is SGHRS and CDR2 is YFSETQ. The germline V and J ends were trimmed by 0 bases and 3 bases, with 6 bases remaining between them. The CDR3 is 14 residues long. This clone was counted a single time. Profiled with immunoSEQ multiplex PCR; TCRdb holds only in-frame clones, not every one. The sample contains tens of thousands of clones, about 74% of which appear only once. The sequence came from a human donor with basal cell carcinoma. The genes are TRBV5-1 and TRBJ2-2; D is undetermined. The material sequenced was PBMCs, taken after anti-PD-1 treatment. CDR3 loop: CASSLEGYTGELFF. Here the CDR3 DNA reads TGCGCCAGCAGCTTGGAAGGGTACACCGGGGAGCTGTTTTTT.